This T cell receptor (beta chain) was sequenced for a study of post-analysis software for immune sequencing data. Study-level information: Multiple sclerosis in the patients followed relapsing-remitting, secondary progressive and progressive-relapsing courses. Study-wide results and caveats: About five TRBV segments occurring more often in patients than controls included TRBV5-6, TRBV5-1 and TRBV20-1. F-measure co-clustering was strong for batch-matched samples.

The TCR beta cDNA libraries carried unique molecular identifiers. The source material, about 0.85 to 11 million T cells, gave rise to about 520,000 cDNA molecules. TCRdb re-called the PCR reads with MiXCR, one entry per CDR3 protein. Of 750,000 to 900,000 distinct CDR3 sequences in the sample, around 42% were seen once. Trimming stripped 3 bases from V and 10 bases from J, with 19 bases between. This CDR3 has 15 amino acids. The germline V gene encodes CDR1 SGHVS and CDR2 FNYEAQ. This clonotype occurred a few times. As yet, its antigen is unknown. This TCR came from a girl aged 10 to 17 with multiple sclerosis. The chain links TRBV7-6 to TRBJ2-1, with D tentatively TRBD1 (7 bases). Sample: blood. CDR3 residues: CASSFSRGSGGEQFF. In nucleotides, the CDR3 is TGTGCCAGCAGCTTCTCTAGGGGGTCAGGGGGGGAGCAGTTCTTC.